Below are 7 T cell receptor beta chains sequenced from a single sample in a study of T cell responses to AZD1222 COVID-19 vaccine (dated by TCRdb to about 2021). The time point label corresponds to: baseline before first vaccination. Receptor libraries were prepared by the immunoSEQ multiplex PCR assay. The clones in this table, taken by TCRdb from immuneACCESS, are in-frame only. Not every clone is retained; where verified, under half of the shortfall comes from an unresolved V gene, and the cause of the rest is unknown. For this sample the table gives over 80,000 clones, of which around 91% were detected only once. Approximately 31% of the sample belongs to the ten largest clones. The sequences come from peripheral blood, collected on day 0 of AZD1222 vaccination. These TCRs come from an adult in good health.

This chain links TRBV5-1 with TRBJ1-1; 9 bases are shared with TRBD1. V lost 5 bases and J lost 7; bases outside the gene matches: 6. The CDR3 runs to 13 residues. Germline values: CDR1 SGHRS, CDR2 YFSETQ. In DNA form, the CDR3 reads TGCGCCAGCAGGGGACAGGGCTCGATTGAAGCTTTCTTT. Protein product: CASRGQGSIEAFF. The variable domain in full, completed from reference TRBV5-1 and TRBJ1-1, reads KAGVTQTPRYLIKTRGQQVTLSCSPISGHRSVSWYQQTPGQGLQFLFEYFSETQRNKGNFPGRFSGRQFSNSRSEMNVSTLELGDSALYLCASRGQGSIEAFFGQGTRLTVV.

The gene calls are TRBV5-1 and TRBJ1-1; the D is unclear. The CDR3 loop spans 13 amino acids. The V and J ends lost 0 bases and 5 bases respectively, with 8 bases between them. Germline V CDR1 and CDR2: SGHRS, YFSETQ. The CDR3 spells CASSLVGRTEAFF. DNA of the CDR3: TGCGCCAGCAGCTTGGTCGGGCGAACTGAAGCTTTCTTT.

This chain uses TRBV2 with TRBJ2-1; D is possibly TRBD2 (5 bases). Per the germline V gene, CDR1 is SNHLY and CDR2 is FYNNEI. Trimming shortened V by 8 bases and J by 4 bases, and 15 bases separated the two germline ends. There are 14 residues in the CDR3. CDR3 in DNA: TGTGCCAGCTCCTTTTCAGACTATTACAATGAGCAGTTCTTC. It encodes CASSFSDYYNEQFF.

CDR3 nucleotides: TGTGCCAGCAGCTCCGACAGGGGGTACGAGCAGTACTTC. Its protein is CASSSDRGYEQYF. The chain uses TRBV7-8 and TRBJ2-7, with TRBD1 identical over 9 bases. V shed 4 bases, J shed 4 bases, and the junction held 2 bases outside the gene matches. There are 13 residues in the CDR3. CDR1 is SGHVS, CDR2 FQNEAQ, per germline.

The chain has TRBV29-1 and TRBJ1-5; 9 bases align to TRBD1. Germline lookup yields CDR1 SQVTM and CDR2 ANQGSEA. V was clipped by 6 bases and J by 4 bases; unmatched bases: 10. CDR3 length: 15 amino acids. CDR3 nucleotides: TGCAGCGTGAAGGACACGGGACAGGGTAATCAGCCCCAGCATTTT. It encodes CSVKDTGQGNQPQHF.

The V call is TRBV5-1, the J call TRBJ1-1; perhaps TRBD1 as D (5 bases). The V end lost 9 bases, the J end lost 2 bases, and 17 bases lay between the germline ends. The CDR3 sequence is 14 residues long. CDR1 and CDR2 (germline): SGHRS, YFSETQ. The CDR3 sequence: CATSTKGRNTEAFF. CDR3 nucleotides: TGCGCCACCAGTACTAAGGGGAGAAACACTGAAGCTTTCTTT. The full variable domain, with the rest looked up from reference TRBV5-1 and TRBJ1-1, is KAGVTQTPRYLIKTRGQQVTLSCSPISGHRSVSWYQQTPGQGLQFLFEYFSETQRNKGNFPGRFSGRQFSNSRSEMNVSTLELGDSALYLCATSTKGRNTEAFFGQGTRLTVV.

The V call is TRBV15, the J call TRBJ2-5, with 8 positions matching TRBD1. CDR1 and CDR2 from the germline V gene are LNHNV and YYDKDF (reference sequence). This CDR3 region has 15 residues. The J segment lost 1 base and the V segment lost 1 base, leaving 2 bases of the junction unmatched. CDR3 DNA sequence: TGTGCCACCAGCAGAGTAACAGGGGGCCAAGAGACCCAGTACTTC. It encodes CATSRVTGGQETQYF.